Presented here are 8 T cell receptor beta chains from one specimen sequenced in a study of CD8 T cells in ankylosing spondylitis. MiXCR was run by TCRdb on the 5' RACE reads, yielding one entry per CDR3 protein. In the table there are around 340,000 distinct CDR3 sequences, 20% of which are singletons. The sample consisted of blood, either unsorted or a sorted T cell fraction (not recorded which). Every receptor here comes from a male donor with ankylosing spondylitis or in good health (not recorded which).

This clonotype appeared a few times. CDR3 protein: CASSLSSSPNYGYTF. The DNA for the CDR3 is TGTGCCAGCAGTTTAAGTAGCTCACCCAACTATGGCTACACCTTC. This sequence joins TRBV12-3 or TRBV12-4 and TRBJ1-2; the D is unclear. The V and J ends lost 2 bases and 2 bases respectively, with 12 bases between them. CDR3 length equals 15 residues.

The V gene is TRBV28, the J gene TRBJ1-5; no definite D call. The V and J ends lost 7 bases and 4 bases respectively, with 14 bases between them. The CDR3 covers 14 residues. Germline V gene data show CDR1 as MDHEN and CDR2 as SYDVKM. The CDR3 bases are TGTGCCAGCAAAAGACCGGTTTTTAATCAGCCCCAGCATTTT. Its protein is CASKRPVFNQPQHF.

The rearrangement uses TRBV4-1 and TRBJ2-3, with 7 bases fitting TRBD2. The germline V gene encodes CDR1 MGHRA and CDR2 YSYEKL. V was clipped by 1 base and J by 2 bases; unmatched bases: 12. CDR3 size: 18 residues. The CDR3 DNA sequence: TGCGCCAGCAGCCAAGGTGTGATTGCGGGAGTCGACACAGATACGCAGTATTTT. It translates to CASSQGVIAGVDTDTQYF.

This clonotype was detected a few times. This chain joins TRBV20-1 and TRBJ2-3; TRBD1 agrees at 7 bases. Per germline, CDR1 DFQATT and CDR2 SNEGSKA (reference sequence). Trimming cost V 4 bases and J 1 base; bases outside gene matches: 5. CDR3 size: 14 residues. The CDR3 DNA reads as TGCAGTGCTACCCGACAGGGCCGCACAGATACGCAGTATTTT. This translates into CSATRQGRTDTQYF.

This clonotype was observed a few times. The chain links TRBV11-2 to TRBJ2-7, with 10 bases matching TRBD1. Germline V gives CDR1 SGHAT, CDR2 FQNNGV. CDR3 length: 15 amino acids. After removal of 5 bases from V and 3 bases from J, the junction contained 7 bases not matched to a gene. The CDR3 sequence: CASSPSDRGHYEQYF. In DNA form, the CDR3 reads TGTGCCAGCAGCCCAAGTGACAGGGGGCACTACGAGCAGTACTTC.

This clonotype was counted a few times. This chain uses TRBV6-1 with TRBJ2-7, with 7 bases aligning to TRBD2. Trimming took 6 bases from V and 5 from J; bases not matched to a gene: 16. The CDR3 sequence is 16 residues long. Germline V gene sequence: CDR1 MNHNS, CDR2 SASEGT. The CDR3 DNA reads TGTGCCAGCAGCCTGACTAGCTTCCCGACCACTGACGAGCAGTACTTC. Protein sequence: CASSLTSFPTTDEQYF.

The rearrangement joins TRBV10-3 to TRBJ2-5, with D possibly being TRBD1 or TRBD2 (5 bases each). This CDR3 has 15 residues. CDR1 is ENHRY, CDR2 SYGVKD, per germline. Deletions cut 6 bases from V and 0 bases from J, with 14 bases between. CDR3 sequence: CAISPAREYQETQYF. As DNA, the CDR3 is TGTGCCATCAGCCCAGCCAGGGAGTACCAAGAGACCCAGTACTTC.

V is TRBV20-1 and J is TRBJ2-5; TRBD1 matches at 7 bases. Germline V CDR1 and CDR2: DFQATT, SNEGSKA (reference sequence). The CDR3 contains 13 residues. The trim removed 5 bases at V and 1 base at J, leaving 4 bases unmatched. As DNA, the CDR3 is TGCAGTGCTCCCAGGACAGGCCAAGAGACCCAGTACTTC. Translation: CSAPRTGQETQYF.